Shown below are 5 T cell receptor beta chains from a single sample sequenced in a study of CD8 T cells in ankylosing spondylitis. TCRdb fed the 5' RACE reads into MiXCR, producing one record per CDR3 protein. The sample holds almost 250,000 distinct CDR3 sequences, over 30% seen once. Input material: blood, either unsorted or a sorted T cell fraction (not recorded which). Source of these receptors: a male donor with ankylosing spondylitis or in good health (not recorded which).

CDR3 nucleotides: TGCGCCAGCAGCTTGGCATCTGGGCTTAATGAAAAACTGTTTTTT. It specifies CASSLASGLNEKLFF. The chain employs TRBV5-1 and TRBJ1-4; no clear D. Germline values: CDR1 SGHRS, CDR2 YFSETQ. The CDR3 length is 15 residues. Trimming removed 0 bases from V and 4 bases from J, with 10 bases in between.

This clonotype has just a few counts. The genes are TRBV14 and TRBJ2-3; D unclear. The length of the CDR3 is 13 residues. Deletions cut 6 bases from V and 2 bases from J, with 9 bases between. Germline V lookup: CDR1 SGHDN, CDR2 FVKESK. For the CDR3, the DNA is TGTGCCAGCAGTTGGGGTAACACAGATACGCAGTATTTT. Translating gives CASSWGNTDTQYF.

This clonotype was observed a handful of times. This chain joins TRBV4-2 and TRBJ2-5; D call uncertain. CDR3 length equals 13 residues. CDR1 LGHNA and CDR2 YNFKEQ come from the germline V gene. V was trimmed by 0 bases and J by 4 bases, leaving 6 bases between them. DNA for the CDR3: TGTGCCAGCAGCCAAGAGCCCCTAGAGACCCAGTACTTC. As protein: CASSQEPLETQYF.

The CDR3 DNA reads TGCGCCAGCAGCCGAGGGACAGGGAACAGTGAGCAGTTCTTC. Its protein is CASSRGTGNSEQFF. The chain joins TRBV5-1 to TRBJ2-1; 9 bases are a match to TRBD1. The CDR3 covers 14 residues. The germline V gene encodes CDR1 SGHRS and CDR2 YFSETQ. V was clipped by 4 bases and J by 9 bases; unmatched bases: 8.

This chain connects TRBV5-1 to TRBJ2-7; 9 bases match TRBD1. Trimming cost V 0 bases and J 3 bases; bases outside gene matches: 1. The CDR3 covers 14 residues. Germline V gene lookup returns CDR1 SGHRS and CDR2 YFSETQ. The CDR3 nucleotides are TGCGCCAGCAGCTTGGTGGGACAGGGCTACGAGCAGTACTTC. It specifies CASSLVGQGYEQYF.